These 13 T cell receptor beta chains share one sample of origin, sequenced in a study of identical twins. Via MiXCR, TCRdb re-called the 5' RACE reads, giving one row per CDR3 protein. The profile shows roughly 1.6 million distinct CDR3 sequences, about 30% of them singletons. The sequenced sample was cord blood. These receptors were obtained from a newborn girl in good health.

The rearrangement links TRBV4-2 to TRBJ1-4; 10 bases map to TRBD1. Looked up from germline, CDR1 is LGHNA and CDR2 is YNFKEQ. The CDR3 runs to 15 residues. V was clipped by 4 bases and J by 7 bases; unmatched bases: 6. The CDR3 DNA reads TGTGCCAGCAGCCCCATGGGACAGGGGAGTGAAAAACTGTTTTTT. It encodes CASSPMGQGSEKLFF.

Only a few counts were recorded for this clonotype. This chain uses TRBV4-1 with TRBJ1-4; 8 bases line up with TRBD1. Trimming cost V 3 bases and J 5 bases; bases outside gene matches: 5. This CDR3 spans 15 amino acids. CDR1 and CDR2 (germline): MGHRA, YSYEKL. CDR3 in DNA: TGCGCCAGCAGCCATCCGGGACAGGCAAATGAAAAACTGTTTTTT. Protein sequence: CASSHPGQANEKLFF.

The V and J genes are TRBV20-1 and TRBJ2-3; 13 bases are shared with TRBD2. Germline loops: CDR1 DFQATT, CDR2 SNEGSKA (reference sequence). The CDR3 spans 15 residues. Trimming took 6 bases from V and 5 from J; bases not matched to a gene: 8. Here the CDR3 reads CSAQRLAGGEDTQYF. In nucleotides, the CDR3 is TGCAGTGCCCAAAGACTAGCGGGGGGCGAAGATACGCAGTATTTT.

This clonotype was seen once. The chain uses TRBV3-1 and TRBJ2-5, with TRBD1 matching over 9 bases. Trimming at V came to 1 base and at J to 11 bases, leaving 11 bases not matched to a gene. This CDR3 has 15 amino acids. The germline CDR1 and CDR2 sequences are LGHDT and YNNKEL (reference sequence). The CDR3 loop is CASSQAGQGNNEQYF. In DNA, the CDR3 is TGTGCCAGCAGCCAAGCGGGACAGGGTAACAATGAGCAGTACTTC.

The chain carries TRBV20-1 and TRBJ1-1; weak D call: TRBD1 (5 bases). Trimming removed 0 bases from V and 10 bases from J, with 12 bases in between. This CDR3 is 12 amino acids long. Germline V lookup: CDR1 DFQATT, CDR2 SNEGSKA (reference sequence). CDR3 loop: CSARDGAGTAFF. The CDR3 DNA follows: TGCAGTGCTAGAGATGGGGCAGGGACAGCTTTCTTT.

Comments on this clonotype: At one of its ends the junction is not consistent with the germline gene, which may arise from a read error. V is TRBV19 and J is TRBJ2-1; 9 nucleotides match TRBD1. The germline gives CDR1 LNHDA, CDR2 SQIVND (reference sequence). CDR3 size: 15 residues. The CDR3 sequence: CASSPDRGSCNEQFF. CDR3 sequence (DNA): TGTGCCAGTAGTCCGGACAGGGGATCCTGCAATGAGCAGTTCTTC.

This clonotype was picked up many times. The CDR3 reads CAISESPAPRGETQYF. For the CDR3, the DNA is TGTGCCATCAGTGAGTCGCCCGCACCTCGGGGAGAGACCCAGTACTTC. V usage is TRBV10-3 and J usage is TRBJ2-5, with D perhaps matching TRBD2 (5 bases). In germline, CDR1 is ENHRY, CDR2 SYGVKD. V lost 0 bases and J 4 bases, leaving 15 bases between the germline ends. CDR3 size: 16 residues.

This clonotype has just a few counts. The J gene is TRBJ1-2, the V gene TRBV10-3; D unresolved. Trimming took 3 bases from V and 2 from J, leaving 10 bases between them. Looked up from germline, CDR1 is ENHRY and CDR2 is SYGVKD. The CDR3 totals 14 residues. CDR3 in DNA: TGTGCCATCAGTGATGAAACAACAAACTATGGCTACACCTTC. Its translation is CAISDETTNYGYTF.

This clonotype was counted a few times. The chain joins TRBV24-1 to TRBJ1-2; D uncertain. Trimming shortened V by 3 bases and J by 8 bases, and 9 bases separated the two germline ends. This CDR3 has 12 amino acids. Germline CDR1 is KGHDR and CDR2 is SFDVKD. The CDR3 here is CATSDPVLGYTF. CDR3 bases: TGTGCCACCAGTGATCCAGTCCTCGGCTACACCTTC.

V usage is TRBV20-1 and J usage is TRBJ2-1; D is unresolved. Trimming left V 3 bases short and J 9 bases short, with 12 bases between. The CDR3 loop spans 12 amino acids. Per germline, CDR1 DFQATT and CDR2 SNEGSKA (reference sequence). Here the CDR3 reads CSASYLASEQFF. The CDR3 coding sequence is TGCAGTGCTAGTTACCTGGCCAGTGAGCAGTTCTTC.

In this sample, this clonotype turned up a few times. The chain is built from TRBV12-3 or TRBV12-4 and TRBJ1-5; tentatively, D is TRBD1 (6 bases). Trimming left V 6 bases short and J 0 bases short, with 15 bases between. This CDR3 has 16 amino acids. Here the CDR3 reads CASRGSQGYSNQPQHF. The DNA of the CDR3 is TGTGCCAGCAGGGGGTCACAGGGATATAGCAATCAGCCCCAGCATTTT.

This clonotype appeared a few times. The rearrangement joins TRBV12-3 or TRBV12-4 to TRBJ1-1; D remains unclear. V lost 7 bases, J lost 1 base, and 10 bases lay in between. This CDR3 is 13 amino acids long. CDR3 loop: CASKEVGNTEAFF. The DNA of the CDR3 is TGTGCCAGCAAGGAGGTGGGGAACACTGAAGCTTTCTTT.

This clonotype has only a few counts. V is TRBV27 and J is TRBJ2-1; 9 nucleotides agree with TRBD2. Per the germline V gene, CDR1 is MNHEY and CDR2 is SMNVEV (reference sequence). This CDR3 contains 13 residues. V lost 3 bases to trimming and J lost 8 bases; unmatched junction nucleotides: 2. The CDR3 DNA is TGTGCCAGCAGTTTCGGGACTAGCTATGAGCAGTTCTTC. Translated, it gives CASSFGTSYEQFF.